Listed below are T cell receptor beta chains from one sample, sequenced in a study of blood T cell repertoires in COVID-19. Some clones are missing from TCRdb's copy, which holds only in-frame ones; the method was immunoSEQ multiplex PCR. The table lists over 40,000 clones, around 83% of them singletons. Sequenced: peripheral blood. The receptors originated from an older man with active COVID-19. The CDR3 runs from the conserved cysteine through the conserved F or W. Fields, in order: CDR3 DNA, CDR3 protein, D gene, V gene, clone size, J gene. D genes are given only for firm matches. Where a row states a size, it is once, few, many or the class of an expanded clone; other rows omit it.

TGCGCCAGCAGCTTGGGGACAGGGCCCTCAGGGGCCTCCGAGCAGTACTTC,CASSLGTGPSGASEQYF,TRBD1,TRBV5-1,.,TRBJ2-7
TGTGCCACCAGCAGAGATGGTAGTCAAGAGACCCAGTACTTC,CATSRDGSQETQYF,.,TRBV15,.,TRBJ2-5
TGTGCCAGCACGGCAGGGGGTTGGACCGGGGAGCTGTTTTTT,CASTAGGWTGELFF,TRBD1,TRBV25-1,.,TRBJ2-2
TGTGCCAGCAGCTTAGGGGCTGGCGCGGGTCTTCCCAATGAGCAGTTCTTC,CASSLGAGAGLPNEQFF,.,TRBV11-2,.,TRBJ2-1
TGTGCCACCAGTGATTTACCTGGGACTAGCGGTCACACAGATACGCAGTATTTT,CATSDLPGTSGHTDTQYF,TRBD2,TRBV24-1,.,TRBJ2-3
TGTGCCAGCAGCTTATCAGGGATGGGGACCCAGTACTTC,CASSLSGMGTQYF,.,TRBV7-3,.,TRBJ2-5
TGTGCCAGCAGCCTGACAGTGAACACTGAAGCTTTCTTT,CASSLTVNTEAFF,.,TRBV7-6,.,TRBJ1-1
TGTGCCAGCAGCGTAGTAACAGGGGGCGACACTGAAGCTTTCTTT,CASSVVTGGDTEAFF,TRBD1,TRBV9,.,TRBJ1-1
TGTGCCATCAGTGAAGGAACTAGCGGCCAGGGGTACGAGCAGTACTTC,CAISEGTSGQGYEQYF,TRBD2,TRBV10-3,few,TRBJ2-7
TGTGCCAGCAGCTTGGGAGGGGGCACTGAAGCTTTCTTT,CASSLGGGTEAFF,.,TRBV5-4,.,TRBJ1-1
TGTGCCAGCAGAGAGTTTGGGCTAGCGGGAGTTGGAGGAGATACGCAGTATTTT,CASREFGLAGVGGDTQYF,TRBD2,TRBV7-2,.,TRBJ2-3
TGTGCCAGTAGACGGACAGGGTGGAACGGGGAGCTGTTTTTT,CASRRTGWNGELFF,TRBD1,TRBV19,.,TRBJ2-2
TGTGCCAGCTCACCCGCGGGGGGATTGTACCCCCAGCATTTT,CASSPAGGLYPQHF,.,TRBV18,.,TRBJ1-5
TGTGCCAGCAACCTCCCGACCGGCACTAGCGGGAGTCAACCAGATACGCAGTATTTT,CASNLPTGTSGSQPDTQYF,TRBD2,TRBV7-9,.,TRBJ2-3
TGTGCCAGTAGTACCTTCACGGGGACTAGCCCCCTCGAGCAGTACTTC,CASSTFTGTSPLEQYF,TRBD2,TRBV19,.,TRBJ2-7
TGTGCCAGTAGTATAGATGGGACAGGAAAAGGATACTCTGGGGCCAACGTCCTGACTTTC,CASSIDGTGKGYSGANVLTF,TRBD1,TRBV19,.,TRBJ2-6
TGTGCCAGCTCACCGGGAACTAGCGGTAGCACAGATACGCAGTATTTT,CASSPGTSGSTDTQYF,TRBD2,TRBV18,.,TRBJ2-3
TGTGCCAGCAGCGCGGACAGCTCCTATAATTCACCCCTCCACTTT,CASSADSSYNSPLHF,.,TRBV9,few,TRBJ1-6
TGTGCCAGCTCACCAGACACAGGGGGTACCGGGGAGCTGTTTTTT,CASSPDTGGTGELFF,TRBD1,TRBV18,.,TRBJ2-2
TGTGCCATCAGTGTAGCGGGAGTGAGCACAGATACGCAGTATTTT,CAISVAGVSTDTQYF,TRBD2,TRBV10-3,.,TRBJ2-3
TGTGCCAGCAGCTCTAGCGGGAGGGGCACAGATACGCAGTATTTT,CASSSSGRGTDTQYF,TRBD2,TRBV7-3,.,TRBJ2-3
TGCAGCGTTGAAGTGAGGGGGCGCCGGGACACAGATACGCAGTATTTT,CSVEVRGRRDTDTQYF,TRBD1,TRBV29-1,.,TRBJ2-3
TGTGCCAGCAGCCACCCGGGAGCAGATACGCAGTATTTT,CASSHPGADTQYF,.,TRBV12-3/TRBV12-4,.,TRBJ2-3
TGTGCCAGCAGCCCCGGGACAGGGAGAAACGAGCAGTACTTC,CASSPGTGRNEQYF,TRBD1,TRBV7-3,.,TRBJ2-7
TGCGCCAGCAGCCCGGGACAGGGGGCCCACAATGAGCAGTTCTTC,CASSPGQGAHNEQFF,TRBD1,TRBV4-1,.,TRBJ2-1
TGTGCCAGTTCGGGAGGCTGGCGGGAGGGCCGGGACATTCAGTACTTC,CASSGGWREGRDIQYF,TRBD2,TRBV19,.,TRBJ2-4
TGTGCCAGCAGTTACTCGGATCCGGGACAGGGGGTTTACGAGCAGTACTTC,CASSYSDPGQGVYEQYF,TRBD1,TRBV6-2/TRBV6-3,.,TRBJ2-7
TGTGCCAGCAGTAAACAGGGTGGAGGTGAAAAACTGTTTTTT,CASSKQGGGEKLFF,.,TRBV28,.,TRBJ1-4
TGTGCCAGCAGCTTCCGGACAGCTTCCTATGGCTACACCTTC,CASSFRTASYGYTF,.,TRBV7-2,once,TRBJ1-2
TGTGCCAGCAGCTTTCGCCCGGGACTAGCGGATATAACGCCTCCAAACATTCAGTACTTC,CASSFRPGLADITPPNIQYF,TRBD2,TRBV7-8,.,TRBJ2-4
TGTGCCAGCAGTTTGAGGGTTACTGAAGCTTTCTTT,CASSLRVTEAFF,.,TRBV28,.,TRBJ1-1
TGTGCCAGTAGCCCCCCCGACAGGGGTGTAAACGAGCAGTACTTC,CASSPPDRGVNEQYF,TRBD1,TRBV19,.,TRBJ2-7
TGTGCCAGCAGCCCCGGACACGGGGGGGATAGCACTGAAGCTTTCTTT,CASSPGHGGDSTEAFF,.,TRBV7-2,.,TRBJ1-1
TGTGCCAGCAGCGGAAGGGGACTAGCGGGAGACCGCTACAATGAGCAGTTCTTC,CASSGRGLAGDRYNEQFF,.,TRBV21-1,.,TRBJ2-1
TGTGCCAGCAGACCGGACAGGGGGCAAGAAAAACTGTTTTTT,CASRPDRGQEKLFF,TRBD1,TRBV5-4,once,TRBJ1-4
TGTGCCAGCAGTTTAACTAGCGGAAGCTCCTACGAGCAGTACTTC,CASSLTSGSSYEQYF,TRBD2,TRBV28,.,TRBJ2-7
TGTGCCAGCAGCTTATATCCGGTCTCCGGGGGGGGCGTAATCTTT,CASSLYPVSGGGVIF,.,TRBV7-9,once,TRBJ1-1
TGTGCCAGCAGTTACATGTCGGTGAGCAATCAGCCCCAGCATTTT,CASSYMSVSNQPQHF,.,TRBV6-6,.,TRBJ1-5
TGCGCCAGCAGCTTGGCTCGACAGGCGAGGTACGAGCAGTACTTC,CASSLARQARYEQYF,.,TRBV5-1,few,TRBJ2-7
TGTGCCAGCAGCCAACAACTAGCGGGGGGTAGTGAGCAGTTCTTC,CASSQQLAGGSEQFF,TRBD2,TRBV3-1/TRBV3-2,.,TRBJ2-1
TGCGCCAGCAGCTTGTATCCGGGTCAAGATACGCAGTATTTT,CASSLYPGQDTQYF,.,TRBV5-1,.,TRBJ2-3